This is a list of T cell receptor beta chains from one sample in a study of T-cell reconstitution after alpha-beta-depleted transplantation in children. One entry per CDR3 protein, called by TCRdb with MiXCR from the PCR reads. The repertoire holds hundreds of thousands of distinct CDR3 sequences, with around 10% as singletons. The source material was PBMCs, sampled before TCRalphabeta/CD19-depleted stem cell transplant. These receptors all come from a boy less than two years old with acute myeloid leukemia, due to receive a stem cell transplant. Each CDR3 is given with its conserved first and last residue. The D gene is left open where the match is weak. Size is stated for part of the rows, as once, few or many counts, or as a class when the clone is expanded.

abundance: many; len: 16; j_gene: TRBJ2-1; d_gene: TRBD2; v_gene: TRBV7-3; CDR3aa: CASSLTLAGGLNEQFF; CDR3nt: TGTGCCAGCAGCTTAACACTAGCGGGGGGGCTCAATGAGCAGTTCTTC
abundance: many; len: 15; j_gene: TRBJ2-4; d_gene: TRBD2; v_gene: TRBV7-2; CDR3aa: CASSSTSSAKNIQYF; CDR3nt: TGTGCCAGCAGCTCGACTAGCTCAGCCAAAAACATTCAGTACTTC
abundance: many; len: 15; j_gene: TRBJ2-1; d_gene: TRBD2; v_gene: TRBV24-1; CDR3aa: CATSLGTSGRNEQFF; CDR3nt: TGTGCCACCAGCCTAGGGACTAGCGGGAGGAATGAGCAGTTCTTC
abundance: many; len: 15; j_gene: TRBJ1-3; d_gene: .; v_gene: TRBV5-1; CDR3aa: CASSLGAGSGNTIYF; CDR3nt: TGCGCCAGCAGCTTGGGGGCCGGATCTGGAAACACCATATATTTT
abundance: .; len: 15; j_gene: TRBJ1-1; d_gene: TRBD1; v_gene: TRBV18; CDR3aa: CASSETGGTNTEAFF; CDR3nt: TGTGCCAGCTCAGAGACAGGGGGAACGAACACTGAAGCTTTCTTT
abundance: many; len: 14; j_gene: TRBJ2-1; d_gene: .; v_gene: TRBV5-1; CDR3aa: CASSLTGNYNEQFF; CDR3nt: TGCGCCAGCAGCTTGACAGGAAACTACAATGAGCAGTTCTTC
abundance: many; len: 15; j_gene: TRBJ1-5; d_gene: .; v_gene: TRBV12-3/TRBV12-4; CDR3aa: CASSLWRDSNQPQHF; CDR3nt: TGTGCCAGCAGTTTATGGCGGGACAGCAATCAGCCCCAGCATTTT
abundance: few; len: 15; j_gene: TRBJ2-3; d_gene: .; v_gene: TRBV28; CDR3aa: CASSSPRSITDTQYF; CDR3nt: TGTGCCAGCAGTTCCCCTCGATCGATCACAGATACGCAGTATTTT
abundance: many; len: 11; j_gene: TRBJ2-1; d_gene: .; v_gene: TRBV6-1; CDR3aa: CASSLFDEQFF; CDR3nt: TGTGCCAGCAGCCTGTTTGATGAGCAGTTCTTC
abundance: many; len: 17; j_gene: TRBJ2-5; d_gene: TRBD1; v_gene: TRBV7-2; CDR3aa: CASSAGQGARSGETQYF; CDR3nt: TGTGCCAGCAGCGCGGGACAGGGGGCGCGCAGTGGAGAGACCCAGTACTTC
abundance: many; len: 15; j_gene: TRBJ2-7; d_gene: TRBD1; v_gene: TRBV15; CDR3aa: CATSTNRGPSYEQYF; CDR3nt: TGTGCCACCAGCACGAACAGGGGTCCCTCCTACGAGCAGTACTTC
abundance: many; len: 12; j_gene: TRBJ1-1; d_gene: .; v_gene: TRBV6-5; CDR3aa: CASSYGGTEAFF; CDR3nt: TGTGCCAGCAGCTACGGGGGCACTGAAGCTTTCTTT
abundance: many; len: 13; j_gene: TRBJ1-1; d_gene: .; v_gene: TRBV7-9; CDR3aa: CASSVYKNTEAFF; CDR3nt: TGTGCCAGCAGCGTATACAAGAACACTGAAGCTTTCTTT
abundance: many; len: 15; j_gene: TRBJ1-5; d_gene: TRBD1; v_gene: TRBV12-3/TRBV12-4; CDR3aa: CASSETGGGHQPQHF; CDR3nt: TGTGCCAGCAGTGAAACAGGGGGTGGACATCAGCCCCAGCATTTT
abundance: many; len: 18; j_gene: TRBJ2-2; d_gene: .; v_gene: TRBV28; CDR3aa: CASSSPPLIGKNTGELFF; CDR3nt: TGTGCCAGCAGTTCGCCCCCCCTCATAGGGAAAAACACCGGGGAGCTGTTTTTT
abundance: .; len: 15; j_gene: TRBJ2-4; d_gene: .; v_gene: TRBV3-1; CDR3aa: CASSQQGRTKNIQYF; CDR3nt: TGTGCCAGCAGCCAACAGGGGCGAACCAAAAACATTCAGTACTTC
abundance: many; len: 13; j_gene: TRBJ1-5; d_gene: TRBD1; v_gene: TRBV6-5; CDR3aa: CASRGQINQPQHF; CDR3nt: TGTGCCAGCAGGGGACAGATCAATCAGCCCCAGCATTTT
abundance: many; len: 14; j_gene: TRBJ2-1; d_gene: .; v_gene: TRBV7-2; CDR3aa: CASSSWGPDNEQFF; CDR3nt: TGTGCCAGCAGCTCCTGGGGCCCTGACAATGAGCAGTTCTTC
abundance: .; len: 18; j_gene: TRBJ2-7; d_gene: TRBD2; v_gene: TRBV2; CDR3aa: CASQKGLPTSGLSYEQYF; CDR3nt: TGTGCCAGCCAAAAGGGACTACCGACTAGCGGGCTGAGCTACGAGCAGTACTTC
abundance: .; len: 14; j_gene: TRBJ1-2; d_gene: TRBD1; v_gene: TRBV12-3/TRBV12-4; CDR3aa: CASRPTGTGYGYTF; CDR3nt: TGTGCCAGCAGGCCTACCGGGACAGGTTATGGCTACACCTTC
abundance: many; len: 14; j_gene: TRBJ2-3; d_gene: .; v_gene: TRBV20-1; CDR3aa: CSARDMASTDTQYF; CDR3nt: TGCAGTGCTAGAGATATGGCTAGCACAGATACGCAGTATTTT
abundance: .; len: 14; j_gene: TRBJ2-2; d_gene: .; v_gene: TRBV20-1; CDR3aa: CSARERPNTGDLFF; CDR3nt: TGCAGTGCTAGAGAAAGACCGAACACCGGGGACCTGTTTTTT
abundance: many; len: 17; j_gene: TRBJ2-2; d_gene: .; v_gene: TRBV5-1; CDR3aa: CASSLNRVPPNTGELFF; CDR3nt: TGCGCCAGCAGCTTGAACCGGGTGCCCCCGAACACCGGGGAGCTGTTTTTT
abundance: many; len: 15; j_gene: TRBJ2-1; d_gene: .; v_gene: TRBV6-5; CDR3aa: CASSTPGFSYNEQFF; CDR3nt: TGTGCCAGCAGCACGCCAGGGTTCTCCTACAATGAGCAGTTCTTC
abundance: .; len: 21; j_gene: TRBJ2-1; d_gene: TRBD1; v_gene: TRBV24-1; CDR3aa: CATSDVLGTGAPEGSYNEQFF; CDR3nt: TGTGCCACCAGTGATGTCCTGGGAACAGGGGCCCCCGAGGGCTCCTACAATGAGCAGTTCTTC
abundance: many; len: 16; j_gene: TRBJ2-3; d_gene: .; v_gene: TRBV24-1; CDR3aa: CATSEPATSGTDTQYF; CDR3nt: TGTGCCACCAGTGAACCCGCTACCTCCGGCACAGATACGCAGTATTTT
abundance: few; len: 13; j_gene: TRBJ2-7; d_gene: TRBD1; v_gene: TRBV10-2; CDR3aa: CASTPGQGHEQYF; CDR3nt: TGCGCCAGCACCCCGGGACAGGGACACGAGCAGTACTTC
abundance: few; len: 14; j_gene: TRBJ2-6; d_gene: .; v_gene: TRBV7-2; CDR3aa: CASSLEPGANVLTF; CDR3nt: TGTGCCAGCAGCTTAGAGCCTGGGGCCAACGTCCTGACTTTC
abundance: .; len: 18; j_gene: TRBJ2-1; d_gene: TRBD2; v_gene: TRBV3-1; CDR3aa: CACCQRERLLGTHNEQFF; CDR3nt: TGTGCCTGCTGTCAGCGGGAGCGCCTCCTTGGAACACACAATGAGCAGTTCTTC
abundance: .; len: 17; j_gene: TRBJ2-7; d_gene: .; v_gene: TRBV12-3/TRBV12-4; CDR3aa: CASSFSSRLADSYDQYF; CDR3nt: TGTGCCAGCAGTTTTAGTTCTAGACTCGCGGACTCCTACGACCAGTACTTC
abundance: few; len: 17; j_gene: TRBJ2-5; d_gene: TRBD1; v_gene: TRBV7-2; CDR3aa: CASSLWDRGGDGETQYF; CDR3nt: TGTGCCAGCAGCTTATGGGACAGGGGGGGGGATGGGGAGACCCAGTACTTC
abundance: many; len: 14; j_gene: TRBJ2-1; d_gene: .; v_gene: TRBV29-1; CDR3aa: CSVDFSGSYNEQFF; CDR3nt: TGCAGCGTTGACTTCTCGGGCTCCTACAATGAGCAGTTCTTC
abundance: .; len: 17; j_gene: TRBJ2-3; d_gene: TRBD2; v_gene: TRBV7-6; CDR3aa: CASSLGGGVPLTGTQYF; CDR3nt: TGTGCCAGCAGCTTAGGCGGGGGGGTACCCCTCACAGGGACGCAGTATTTT
abundance: many; len: 15; j_gene: TRBJ2-7; d_gene: TRBD2; v_gene: TRBV3-1; CDR3aa: CASRHLAGGSYEQYF; CDR3nt: TGTGCCAGCAGGCACCTAGCGGGGGGCTCCTACGAGCAGTACTTC
abundance: .; len: 18; j_gene: TRBJ2-3; d_gene: TRBD2; v_gene: TRBV12-3/TRBV12-4; CDR3aa: CASSKPGLAGGPTNTQYF; CDR3nt: TGTGCCAGCAGTAAGCCGGGACTAGCGGGGGGGCCGACAAATACGCAGTATTTT
abundance: many; len: 15; j_gene: TRBJ1-6; d_gene: .; v_gene: TRBV28; CDR3aa: CASSRPGGNNSPLHF; CDR3nt: TGTGCCAGCAGTCGTCCGGGGGGGAATAATTCACCCCTCCACTTT
abundance: many; len: 15; j_gene: TRBJ2-3; d_gene: .; v_gene: TRBV27; CDR3aa: CASSLSGFSTDTQYF; CDR3nt: TGTGCCAGCAGTTTATCTGGCTTTAGCACAGATACGCAGTATTTT
abundance: many; len: 15; j_gene: TRBJ2-4; d_gene: .; v_gene: TRBV28; CDR3aa: CASSGTGTGKNIQYF; CDR3nt: TGTGCCAGCAGCGGAACCGGGACTGGCAAAAACATTCAGTACTTC
abundance: few; len: 14; j_gene: TRBJ2-7; d_gene: TRBD2; v_gene: TRBV20-1; CDR3aa: CSARAGGSSYEQYF; CDR3nt: TGCAGTGCTAGAGCGGGGGGTAGCTCCTACGAGCAGTACTTC
abundance: many; len: 15; j_gene: TRBJ2-7; d_gene: .; v_gene: TRBV12-3/TRBV12-4; CDR3aa: CASSLGGRLSYEQYF; CDR3nt: TGTGCCAGCAGTCTGGGGGGTCGACTCTCCTACGAGCAGTACTTC
abundance: many; len: 14; j_gene: TRBJ1-5; d_gene: .; v_gene: TRBV11-2; CDR3aa: CASSGGRADQPQHF; CDR3nt: TGTGCCAGCAGCGGGGGCAGGGCCGATCAGCCCCAGCATTTT
abundance: many; len: 12; j_gene: TRBJ1-2; d_gene: .; v_gene: TRBV5-1; CDR3aa: CASSDNNYGYTF; CDR3nt: TGCGCCAGCAGCGACAATAACTATGGCTACACCTTC
abundance: many; len: 14; j_gene: TRBJ2-3; d_gene: .; v_gene: TRBV5-1; CDR3aa: CASSRGAPTDTQYF; CDR3nt: TGCGCCAGCTCCAGGGGCGCCCCCACAGATACGCAGTATTTT
abundance: .; len: 14; j_gene: TRBJ1-2; d_gene: .; v_gene: TRBV6-5; CDR3aa: CASSYTSTSYGYTF; CDR3nt: TGTGCCAGCAGTTACACATCGACTTCGTATGGCTACACCTTC
abundance: many; len: 14; j_gene: TRBJ2-5; d_gene: TRBD1; v_gene: TRBV6-5; CDR3aa: CASSYWDSQETQYF; CDR3nt: TGTGCCAGCAGTTACTGGGACAGCCAAGAGACCCAGTACTTC
abundance: many; len: 17; j_gene: TRBJ2-1; d_gene: TRBD2; v_gene: TRBV6-1; CDR3aa: CASSDPSGGSSYNEQFF; CDR3nt: TGTGCCAGCAGTGACCCTAGCGGGGGCAGCTCCTACAATGAGCAGTTCTTC
abundance: .; len: 16; j_gene: TRBJ1-1; d_gene: TRBD1; v_gene: TRBV4-3; CDR3aa: CASSQQGGGRNTEAFF; CDR3nt: TGCGCCAGCAGCCAACAGGGGGGAGGGAGGAACACTGAAGCTTTCTTT
abundance: few; len: 17; j_gene: TRBJ1-5; d_gene: .; v_gene: TRBV5-1; CDR3aa: CARSYRFPGTPNQPQHF; CDR3nt: TGCGCCAGGAGCTACAGATTCCCCGGGACACCCAATCAGCCCCAGCATTTT
abundance: many; len: 16; j_gene: TRBJ2-5; d_gene: TRBD2; v_gene: TRBV29-1; CDR3aa: CSVELAGGPIQETQYF; CDR3nt: TGCAGCGTTGAACTAGCGGGAGGGCCAATCCAAGAGACCCAGTACTTC
abundance: many; len: 12; j_gene: TRBJ2-3; d_gene: .; v_gene: TRBV28; CDR3aa: CASSSAGDTQYF; CDR3nt: TGTGCCAGCAGTTCGGCAGGAGATACGCAGTATTTT
abundance: .; len: 16; j_gene: TRBJ2-3; d_gene: .; v_gene: TRBV4-2; CDR3aa: CARSRWLSFGTDTQYF; CDR3nt: TGTGCCAGGAGCCGATGGCTTTCGTTTGGCACAGATACGCAGTATTTT
abundance: many; len: 15; j_gene: TRBJ2-5; d_gene: TRBD1; v_gene: TRBV7-9; CDR3aa: CASSLLPGQQETQYF; CDR3nt: TGTGCCAGCAGCTTATTACCGGGACAGCAAGAGACCCAGTACTTC
abundance: few; len: 17; j_gene: TRBJ2-7; d_gene: .; v_gene: TRBV28; CDR3aa: CASSLRAPEGSSYEQYF; CDR3nt: TGTGCCAGCAGTTTAAGGGCCCCCGAGGGGAGCTCCTACGAGCAGTACTTC
abundance: few; len: 14; j_gene: TRBJ2-7; d_gene: .; v_gene: TRBV5-3; CDR3aa: CARSSDGEKNEQYF; CDR3nt: TGTGCCAGAAGCTCCGACGGAGAAAAGAACGAGCAGTACTTC
abundance: few; len: 16; j_gene: TRBJ2-7; d_gene: TRBD1; v_gene: TRBV5-1; CDR3aa: CASSWTFRTGPNEQYF; CDR3nt: TGCGCCAGCAGCTGGACCTTTCGGACAGGGCCAAACGAGCAGTACTTC
abundance: few; len: 14; j_gene: TRBJ2-5; d_gene: .; v_gene: TRBV3-1; CDR3aa: CASRHRGGVETQYF; CDR3nt: TGTGCCAGCAGGCATAGAGGGGGAGTAGAGACCCAGTACTTC
abundance: .; len: 12; j_gene: TRBJ2-7; d_gene: .; v_gene: TRBV28; CDR3aa: CASSFQAYEQHF; CDR3nt: TGTGCCAGCAGTTTCCAGGCCTACGAGCAGCACTTC
abundance: many; len: 13; j_gene: TRBJ2-1; d_gene: .; v_gene: TRBV24-1; CDR3aa: CATSEQPGLEQFF; CDR3nt: TGTGCCACCAGTGAGCAACCGGGACTCGAGCAGTTCTTC